The 31 T cell receptor beta chains below all came from one sample that was sequenced in a study of T cell responses to AZD1222 COVID-19 vaccine. The table came from immunoSEQ multiplex PCR; TCRdb's copy has only in-frame clones and leaves some out. The table records tens of thousands of clones, roughly 90% of them present only once. The sample here was peripheral blood, taken on day 0 of AZD1222 vaccination. The receptors here all came from an adult in good health.

The CDR3 sequence: CASSKTAMNTEAFF. The CDR3, as DNA: TGTGCCAGCAGTAAGACAGCTATGAACACTGAAGCTTTCTTT. This chain connects TRBV6-2 or TRBV6-3 to TRBJ1-1; tentatively, D is TRBD1 (5 bases). V gave up 5 bases and J gave up 0 bases, with 10 bases separating them. The CDR3 contains 14 residues. CDR1 is MNHEY, CDR2 SVGEGT, per germline.

This clone occurred once. The chain recombines TRBV28 with TRBJ1-1; D remains ambiguous. Germline values: CDR1 MDHEN, CDR2 SYDVKM. Between the trimmed V and J ends, which lost 1 base and 8 bases, there was a span of 11 bases. The CDR3 totals 13 residues. In DNA, the CDR3 is TGTGCCAGCAGTTTATCATTTCCCAGCGAAGCTTTCTTT. As protein: CASSLSFPSEAFF.

The chain is built from TRBV6-6 and TRBJ2-3; D gene ambiguous. Germline V gene sequence: CDR1 MNHNY, CDR2 SVGAGI (reference sequence). The V end was cut by 4 bases, the J end by 4 bases, with 6 bases between. The CDR3 has 12 amino acids. The CDR3 is CASSSAPDTQYF. CDR3 nucleotide sequence: TGTGCCAGCAGTTCTGCTCCAGATACGCAGTATTTT.

This clone was seen just once. CDR3 sequence: CASSLQGQVNTEAFF. As DNA, the CDR3 is TGTGCCAGCAGCTTACAGGGTCAGGTTAACACTGAAGCTTTCTTT. The chain employs TRBV7-2 and TRBJ1-1, with D possibly being TRBD1 (5 bases). The V gene lost 2 bases and the J gene lost 2 bases, with 12 bases spanning the gap. Germline V gives CDR1 SGHTA, CDR2 FQGNSA. The CDR3 spans 15 residues.

The chain links TRBV27 to TRBJ2-3; possibly TRBD2 for D (6 bases). Per the germline V gene, CDR1 is MNHEY and CDR2 is SMNVEV (reference sequence). The CDR3 has 14 amino acids. Trimming took off 7 bases at V and 2 bases at J, with 13 bases between the two ends. As DNA, the CDR3 is TGTGCCAGCACCGCGGAGGGCGACACAGATACGCAGTATTTT. Protein sequence: CASTAEGDTDTQYF.

The chain couples TRBV5-1 to TRBJ2-7; no reliable D call. Germline V gene lookup returns CDR1 SGHRS and CDR2 YFSETQ. The length of the CDR3 is 17 residues. Trimming removed 0 bases at V and 7 bases at J, with 23 bases between. The CDR3 DNA reads as TGCGCCAGCAGCTTGGGTGACGCCAGCCGGGTACTACAGGAGCAGTACTTC. This encodes CASSLGDASRVLQEQYF.

The J gene is TRBJ1-5, the V gene TRBV25-1; possible D gene TRBD1, 5 bases. The ends were cut back, 4 bases at V and 2 bases at J, with 9 bases in the middle. Germline lookup yields CDR1 MGHDK and CDR2 SYGVNS. The CDR3 spans 14 residues. This CDR3 reads CASSGQGGNQPQHF. The CDR3 nucleotides read TGTGCCAGCAGTGGTCAGGGAGGCAATCAGCCCCAGCATTTT.

This chain uses TRBV11-1 with TRBJ2-6, with D unresolved. The V end was cut by 2 bases, the J end by 0 bases, with 8 bases between. The CDR3 spans 16 residues. Germline V lookup: CDR1 SGHAT, CDR2 FQDESV (reference sequence). The CDR3: CASSLSLLSGANVLTF. The CDR3 region has the DNA TGTGCCAGCAGCTTATCATTACTCTCTGGGGCCAACGTCCTGACTTTC.

The genes are TRBV10-3 and TRBJ1-2, with a possible D match to TRBD1 (5 bases). This CDR3 comprises 14 residues. Trimming stripped 6 bases from V and 1 base from J, with 12 bases between. Germline V CDR1 and CDR2: ENHRY, SYGVKD. In DNA, the CDR3 is TGTGCCATCAGGGGCACAGGCCATAACTATGGCTACACCTTC. Protein product: CAIRGTGHNYGYTF.

The gene calls are TRBV30 and TRBJ2-1; 12 nucleotides match TRBD2. The germline CDR1 and CDR2 sequences are GTSNPN and SVGIG (reference sequence). J lost 4 bases, V lost 4 bases, and 5 bases had no gene match. The CDR3 is made up of 15 amino acids. In nucleotides, the CDR3 is TGTGCCTGGACTACCGGGACTAGCGGGTACAATGAGCAGTTCTTC. Amino acid sequence: CAWTTGTSGYNEQFF.

This clone was counted a few times. The chain couples TRBV5-1 to TRBJ1-4; D ambiguous. V gave up 4 bases and J gave up 1 base, with 14 bases separating them. Germline loops: CDR1 SGHRS, CDR2 YFSETQ. The CDR3 runs to 16 residues. CDR3 DNA sequence: TGCGCCAGCAGCGATGCGACCCCGGTAACTAATGAAAAACTGTTTTTT. This sequence encodes CASSDATPVTNEKLFF.

V is TRBV5-1 and J is TRBJ1-1; tentatively, D is TRBD1 (5 bases). CDR3 size: 14 residues. Germline assignment: CDR1 SGHRS and CDR2 YFSETQ. V was clipped by 2 bases and J by 5 bases, with 13 bases between them. The CDR3 nucleotides are TGCGCCAGCAGCTTTATCACGGGGGGGACTGAAGCTTTCTTT. Residues: CASSFITGGTEAFF.

Here the CDR3 DNA reads TGTGCCAGCAGCGTAGGCGGGACAGGGGGCTGGAATGAGCAGTTCTTC. Residues: CASSVGGTGGWNEQFF. The gene calls are TRBV9 and TRBJ2-1, with TRBD1 matching over 12 bases. Trimming took 0 bases from V and 7 from J; bases not matched to a gene: 5. From germline, CDR1 is SGDLS and CDR2 YYNGEE. This CDR3 contains 16 residues.

V and J are TRBV28 and TRBJ1-1; D is uncertain. The germline V gene has CDR1 MDHEN and CDR2 SYDVKM. Trimming cost V 2 bases and J 3 bases, with 7 bases left between them. There are 13 residues in the CDR3. The CDR3: CASSLDGYTEAFF. For the CDR3, the DNA is TGTGCCAGCAGTTTAGATGGGTACACTGAAGCTTTCTTT.

This rearrangement joins TRBV7-2 to TRBJ2-7; TRBD1 might be the D (5 bases). In germline, CDR1 is SGHTA, CDR2 FQGNSA. This CDR3 comprises 13 residues. V lost 4 bases, J lost 4 bases, and 11 bases lay in between. The CDR3 reads CASSSDQGYEQYF. CDR3 DNA sequence: TGTGCCAGCAGCTCAGACCAGGGTTACGAGCAGTACTTC.

In its sample, this clone was seen once. The chain joins TRBV25-1 to TRBJ1-1; D is possibly TRBD1 (6 bases). CDR1 and CDR2 from the germline V gene are MGHDK and SYGVNS. The CDR3 has 17 residues. Deletions cut 1 base from V and 2 bases from J, with 17 bases between. CDR3 bases: TGTGCCAGCAGTGAATTCACAGGGAATTTGGGTAACACTGAAGCTTTCTTT. It translates to CASSEFTGNLGNTEAFF.

This rearrangement joins TRBV2 to TRBJ2-3, with 7 bases identical to TRBD2. The germline V gene has CDR1 SNHLY and CDR2 FYNNEI. V shed 6 bases and J 5 bases; nucleotides not matched to a gene: 5. CDR3 length: 13 residues. The CDR3 is CASRAGPGDTQYF. The CDR3, as DNA: TGTGCCAGCAGAGCGGGGCCAGGAGATACGCAGTATTTT.

This chain uses TRBV7-3 with TRBJ2-2; D gene uncertain. Germline assignment: CDR1 SGHTA and CDR2 FQGTGA. This CDR3 spans 13 amino acids. Trimming cost V 2 bases and J 3 bases, with 4 bases left between them. The CDR3 bases are TGTGCCAGCAGCTTACATTACACCGGGGAGCTGTTTTTT. Translating gives CASSLHYTGELFF.

This chain connects TRBV13 to TRBJ1-5; D remains ambiguous. Trimming took off 4 bases at V and 0 bases at J, with 10 bases between the two ends. The CDR3 spans 15 residues. The germline V gene encodes CDR1 PRHDT and CDR2 FYEKMQ (reference sequence). The CDR3 sequence: CASSCGSYSNQPQHF. The CDR3 nucleotides are TGTGCCAGCAGCTGCGGCTCCTATAGCAATCAGCCCCAGCATTTT.

The J gene is TRBJ1-2, the V gene TRBV28; tentative D call: TRBD1 (5 bases). The length of the CDR3 is 14 residues. Germline values: CDR1 MDHEN, CDR2 SYDVKM. Between the trimmed V and J ends, which lost 5 bases and 8 bases, there was a span of 18 bases. CDR3 loop: CASSGGRALSGYTF. CDR3 bases: TGTGCCAGCAGTGGAGGCAGGGCATTATCCGGCTACACCTTC.

J is TRBJ1-5 and V is TRBV3-1 (or the pseudogene TRBV3-2); no clear D gene. V gave up 1 base and J gave up 5 bases, with 6 bases separating them. Germline-derived CDR1 and CDR2 are LGHDT and YNNKEL (reference sequence). The CDR3 contains 13 residues. The CDR3 region is CASSQAPHQPQHF. The CDR3 nucleotides read TGTGCCAGCAGCCAAGCGCCACATCAGCCCCAGCATTTT.

The rearrangement uses TRBV4-2 and TRBJ1-4; no firm D call. The CDR3 totals 12 residues. V lost 0 bases and J lost 14, with 10 bases in between. Germline CDR1 LGHNA, CDR2 YNFKEQ. The CDR3 coding sequence is TGTGCCAGCAGCCAAGATCAGGCAGAGCTGTTTTTT. Residues: CASSQDQAELFF.

The rearrangement uses TRBV19 and TRBJ1-6; the D is unclear. Deletions cut 5 bases from V and 7 bases from J, with 9 bases between. The CDR3 loop spans 13 amino acids. The germline V gene has CDR1 LNHDA and CDR2 SQIVND (reference sequence). The DNA of the CDR3 is TGTGCCAGTAGTGAGGGCCTGAATTCACCCCTCCACTTT. Amino acid sequence: CASSEGLNSPLHF.

The V call is TRBV27, the J call TRBJ2-5, with D uncertain. The CDR3 is 11 amino acids. The germline V and J ends were trimmed by 4 bases and 1 base, with 1 base remaining between them. Germline values: CDR1 MNHEY, CDR2 SMNVEV (reference sequence). DNA of the CDR3: TGTGCCAGCAGTTCCCAAGAGACCCAGTACTTC. As protein: CASSSQETQYF.

The V gene is TRBV6-5, the J gene TRBJ2-7; no definite D call. Per germline, CDR1 MNHEY and CDR2 SVGAGI. The CDR3 is made up of 14 amino acids. The V end was cut by 0 bases, the J end by 0 bases, with 6 bases between. The CDR3 here is CASSYSGSSYEQYF. CDR3 nucleotides: TGTGCCAGCAGTTACTCCGGGTCCTCCTACGAGCAGTACTTC.

V gene TRBV30 combines with J gene TRBJ1-4, with 8 bases matching TRBD1. V lost 4 bases to trimming and J lost 3 bases; unmatched junction nucleotides: 4. CDR1 and CDR2 from the germline V gene are GTSNPN and SVGIG (reference sequence). CDR3 size: 14 residues. CDR3 in DNA: TGTGCCTGGACTAGACAGGGGTCTAATGAAAAACTGTTTTTT. Encoded protein: CAWTRQGSNEKLFF.

Here the CDR3 reads CASSRTGVNTGELFF. DNA for the CDR3: TGTGCCAGCAGTCGGACAGGGGTGAACACCGGGGAGCTGTTTTTT. The rearrangement uses TRBV6-5 and TRBJ2-2; 9 bases are shared with TRBD1. The CDR3 loop spans 15 amino acids. J was trimmed by 1 base and V by 5 bases; bases with no gene match: 2. Germline V gene sequence: CDR1 MNHEY, CDR2 SVGAGI.

The chain recombines TRBV9 with TRBJ2-1; no clear D. Germline V lookup: CDR1 SGDLS, CDR2 YYNGEE. Trimming took off 0 bases at V and 1 base at J, with 14 bases between the two ends. This CDR3 contains 17 residues. The CDR3 spells CASSVALASYSYNEQFF. CDR3 coding DNA: TGTGCCAGCAGCGTAGCATTGGCCTCCTATTCCTACAATGAGCAGTTCTTC.

V is TRBV7-2 and J is TRBJ2-7, with D possibly TRBD1 on 6 matching bases. The CDR3 covers 14 residues. Trimming left V 2 bases short and J 5 bases short, with 13 bases between. Germline CDR1 is SGHTA and CDR2 is FQGNSA. CDR3 in amino acids: CASSLLQGDNEQYF. Here the CDR3 DNA reads TGTGCCAGCAGCTTACTACAGGGCGACAACGAGCAGTACTTC.

This clone was detected once. The chain links TRBV7-8 to TRBJ1-1, with 7 bases identical to TRBD1. The V gene's germline CDR1 is SGHVS and CDR2 FQNEAQ. The CDR3 spans 15 residues. The J segment lost 7 bases and the V segment lost 0 bases, leaving 8 bases of the junction unmatched. CDR3 in DNA: TGTGCCAGCAGCTTAGCCTCACAGGGGTCCATTGAAGCTTTCTTT. This codes for CASSLASQGSIEAFF.

J is TRBJ2-1 and V is TRBV19, with D perhaps TRBD1 or TRBD2 (5 bases each). Germline V gene data show CDR1 as LNHDA and CDR2 as SQIVND (reference sequence). Trimming shortened V by 5 bases and J by 9 bases, and 17 bases separated the two germline ends. The CDR3 totals 14 residues. The CDR3 nucleotides read TGTGCCAGTAGTCCGGGGCAGGCGAACAGTGAGCAGTTCTTC. Its protein is CASSPGQANSEQFF.